The rows below give T cell receptor beta chains drawn from one sample of a study of blood T cell repertoires in COVID-19. Clones were read by immunoSEQ multiplex PCR, and TCRdb kept only the in-frame ones, dropping some. The sample records about 250,000 clones, about 87% being singletons. The specimen was PBMCs or T cells enriched from blood (not recorded which). The receptors stem from a woman in her fifties or sixties who had recovered from COVID-19. Each CDR3 is given with its conserved first and last residue. A D gene is named only where the DNA matches it firmly. Expanded clones are given a class, and other clones once, few, many or no size at all.

j_call clone_size d_call v_call cdr3_aa cdr3_nt
TRBJ2-7 - TRBD1 TRBV28 CASRKGSGTGHYEQYF TGTGCCAGCCGAAAGGGTTCCGGGACAGGGCACTACGAGCAGTACTTC
TRBJ2-7 - - TRBV5-6 CASTPLDRDYEQYF TGTGCCAGCACCCCCCTGGACAGAGACTACGAGCAGTACTTC
TRBJ1-5 - - TRBV4-2 CASSQEWSGLNQPQHF TGTGCCAGCAGCCAAGAGTGGTCAGGACTTAATCAGCCCCAGCATTTT
TRBJ1-1 once - TRBV28 CASFPLGRLNTEAFF TGTGCCAGCTTCCCTCTGGGGCGGTTGAACACTGAAGCTTTCTTT
TRBJ2-1 - - TRBV30 CAWGGGLGGRNEQFF TGTGCCTGGGGAGGGGGGCTCGGCGGGAGAAATGAGCAGTTCTTC
TRBJ1-2 - TRBD1 TRBV4-1 CASSPSGTGRYGYTF TGCGCCAGCAGCCCATCCGGGACAGGGCGGTATGGCTACACCTTC
TRBJ2-7 once TRBD1 TRBV3-1/TRBV3-2 CASSQQRTGAYEQYF TGTGCCAGCAGCCAACAGAGGACAGGCGCCTACGAGCAGTACTTC
TRBJ2-1 - - TRBV28 CASSLVASSGQFF TGTGCCAGCAGTTTGGTCGCCAGCTCAGGGCAGTTCTTC
TRBJ2-1 - TRBD1 TRBV7-2 CASSLKISSGGNEQFF TGTGCCAGCAGCTTAAAAATTAGCTCAGGGGGCAATGAGCAGTTCTTC
TRBJ1-4 - - TRBV7-2 CASSLALFQGLNEKLFF TGTGCCAGCAGCTTAGCGCTGTTCCAGGGTTTGAATGAAAAACTGTTTTTT
TRBJ2-5 few - TRBV27 CASSTYRGFGGETQYF TGTGCCAGCAGCACTTACCGGGGGTTTGGCGGAGAGACCCAGTACTTC
TRBJ1-5 once TRBD1 TRBV7-2 CASSWGTGGGQPQHF TGTGCCAGCAGCTGGGGGACAGGTGGGGGTCAGCCCCAGCATTTT
TRBJ1-3 - - TRBV6-5 CASSPRGNGNTIYF TGTGCCAGCAGCCCGCGGGGAAATGGAAACACCATATATTTT
TRBJ2-1 - TRBD2 TRBV5-1 CASSLVSGTSYNEQFF TGCGCCAGCAGCTTGGTAAGCGGGACCTCCTACAATGAGCAGTTCTTC
TRBJ2-3 once - TRBV28 CASSNSGYTDTQYF TGTGCCAGCAGTAACAGCGGTTACACAGATACGCAGTATTTT
TRBJ1-5 - - TRBV28 CASRVTQGTDQPQHF TGTGCCAGCAGGGTGACACAGGGCACCGATCAGCCCCAGCATTTT
TRBJ2-3 - - TRBV4-2 CASSQDRRSTAADTQYF TGTGCCAGCAGCCAAGACAGGCGCTCGACAGCCGCAGATACGCAGTATTTT